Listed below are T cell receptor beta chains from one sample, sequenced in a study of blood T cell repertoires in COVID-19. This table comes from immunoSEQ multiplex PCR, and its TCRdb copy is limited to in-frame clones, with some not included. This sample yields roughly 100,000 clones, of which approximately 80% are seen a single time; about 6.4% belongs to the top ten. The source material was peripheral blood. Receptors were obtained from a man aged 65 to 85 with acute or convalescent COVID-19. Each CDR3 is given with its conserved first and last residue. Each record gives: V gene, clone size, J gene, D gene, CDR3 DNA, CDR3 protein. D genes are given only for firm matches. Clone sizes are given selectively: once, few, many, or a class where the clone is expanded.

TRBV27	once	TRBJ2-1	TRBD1	TGTGCCAGCCATGAGACAGGGACCTACAATGAGCAGTTCTTC	CASHETGTYNEQFF
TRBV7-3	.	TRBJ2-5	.	TGTGCCAGCAGCCCGACCGGGACTCCCGGTCTTGAGACCCAGTACTTC	CASSPTGTPGLETQYF
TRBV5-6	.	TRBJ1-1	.	TGTGCCAGCAGCTGGGGGCGGGTGCCCTCGGAAGCTTTCTTT	CASSWGRVPSEAFF
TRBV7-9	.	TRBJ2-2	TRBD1	TGTGCCAGCAACCCGGAGACAGGGGCCGTACCAACCGGGGAGCTGTTTTTT	CASNPETGAVPTGELFF
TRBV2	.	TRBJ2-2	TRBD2	TGTGCCAGCAGCGCCCCGGGACTAGCTGGTTCCGGGGAGCTGTTTTTT	CASSAPGLAGSGELFF
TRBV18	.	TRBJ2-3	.	TGTGCCAGCTCACGTTGGCGTGAGAAGGATCCTAGGGGACTTACAGATACGCAGTATTTT	CASSRWREKDPRGLTDTQYF
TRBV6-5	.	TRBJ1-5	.	TGTGCCAGCAGCGGGAAGCGGTCCCAGCATTTT	CASSGKRSQHF
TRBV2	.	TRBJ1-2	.	TGTGCCAGCATCGGGTTTGACTTATACTATGGCTACACCTTC	CASIGFDLYYGYTF
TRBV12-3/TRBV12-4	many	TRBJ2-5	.	TGTGCCAGCAGTTTCCGAGACCAGGGCACCCAGTACTTC	CASSFRDQGTQYF
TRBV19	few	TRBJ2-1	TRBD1	TGTGCCAGTAGTATAGGCGGGCAGGGGGCGCGCAATGAGCAGTTCTTC	CASSIGGQGARNEQFF
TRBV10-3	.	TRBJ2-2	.	TGTGCCATCAGTGAGTCCCGGGGAAAGACTAACGGGGAGCTGTTTTTT	CAISESRGKTNGELFF
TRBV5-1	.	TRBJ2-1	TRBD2	TGCGCCAGCAGCTTGTTCGCGGGAGGGCCAAATGAGCAGTTCTTC	CASSLFAGGPNEQFF
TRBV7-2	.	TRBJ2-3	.	TGTGCCAGCAGCTTAGTCGGGGTTACGCAGTATTTT	CASSLVGVTQYF
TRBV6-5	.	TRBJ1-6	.	TGTGCCAGCAACCGACGGGAGAATTCACCCCTCCACTTT	CASNRRENSPLHF
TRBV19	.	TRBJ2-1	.	TGTGCCAGTAGTTTGACAGCCTCTCTCTACAATGAGCAGTTCTTC	CASSLTASLYNEQFF
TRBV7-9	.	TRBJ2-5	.	TGTGCCAGCAGCTTTAGCGAGACCCAGTACTTC	CASSFSETQYF
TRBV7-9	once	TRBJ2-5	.	TGTGCCAGCAGCTTATCCGGGGGCCAAGAGACCCAGTACTTC	CASSLSGGQETQYF
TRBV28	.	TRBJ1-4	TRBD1	TGTGCCAGCAGGGGATTGACAGGGGGCCGCGAAAAACTGTTTTTT	CASRGLTGGREKLFF
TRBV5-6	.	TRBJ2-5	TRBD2	TGTGCCAGCAGCCCACTGACTAGCGGGCGCCAAGAGACCCAGTACTTC	CASSPLTSGRQETQYF
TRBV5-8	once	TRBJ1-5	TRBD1	TGTGCCAGCAGACAGGGACAGGAATATAGCAATCAGCCCCAGCATTTT	CASRQGQEYSNQPQHF
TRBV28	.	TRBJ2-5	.	TGTGCCAGCAGTCCTCCTCGGGACTTCCAAGAGACCCAGTACTTC	CASSPPRDFQETQYF